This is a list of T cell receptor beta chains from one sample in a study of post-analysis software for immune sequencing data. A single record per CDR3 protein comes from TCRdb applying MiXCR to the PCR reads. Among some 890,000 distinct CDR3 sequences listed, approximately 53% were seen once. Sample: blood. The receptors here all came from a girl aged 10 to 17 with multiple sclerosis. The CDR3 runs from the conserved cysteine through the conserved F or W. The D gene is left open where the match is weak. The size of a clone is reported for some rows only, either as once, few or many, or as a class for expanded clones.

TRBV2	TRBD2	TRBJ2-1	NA	CASPDSGKREGYEQFF	TGTGCCAGCCCTGATTCAGGGAAGCGGGAGGGATATGAGCAGTTCTTC
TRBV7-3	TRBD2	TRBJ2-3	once	CASSPQGLAGVGDTQYF	TGTGCCAGCAGCCCACAGGGGCTAGCGGGAGTCGGGGATACGCAGTATTTT
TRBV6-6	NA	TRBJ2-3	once	CASRPGGVYRDTQYF	TGTGCCAGCCGCCCCGGAGGCGTTTACAGAGATACGCAGTATTTT
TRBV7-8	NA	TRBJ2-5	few	CASSLVGTGEETQYF	TGTGCCAGCAGCTTAGTAGGGACGGGGGAAGAGACCCAGTACTTC
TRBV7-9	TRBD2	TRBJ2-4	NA	CASSLGASGSYERQYF	TGTGCCAGCAGCTTAGGGGCTAGCGGATCCTACGAGCGGCAGTACTTC
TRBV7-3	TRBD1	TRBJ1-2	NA	CASSLTRDRDGYTF	TGTGCCAGCAGCCTGACCCGGGACAGGGATGGCTACACCTTC
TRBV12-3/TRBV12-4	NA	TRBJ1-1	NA	CASSLQGYWTEAFF	TGTGCCAGCAGCCTCCAGGGATATTGGACTGAAGCTTTCTTT
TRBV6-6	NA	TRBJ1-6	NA	CASSYSHPVGSPLHF	TGTGCCAGCAGTTACTCGCACCCAGTGGGTTCACCCCTCCACTTT
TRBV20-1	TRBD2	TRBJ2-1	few	CSAGILSGRAEQFF	TGCAGTGCCGGGATTCTCAGCGGGAGGGCCGAGCAGTTCTTC
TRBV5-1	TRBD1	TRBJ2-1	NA	CASSPDRVGEQFF	TGCGCCAGCAGCCCGGACAGGGTCGGTGAGCAGTTCTTC
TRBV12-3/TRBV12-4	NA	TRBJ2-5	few	CASSLAQEETQYF	TGTGCCAGCAGTTTAGCGCAGGAAGAGACCCAGTACTTC
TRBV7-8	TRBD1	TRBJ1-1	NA	CASSLALGQGLEAFF	TGTGCCAGCAGCTTAGCTTTGGGACAGGGATTAGAAGCTTTCTTT
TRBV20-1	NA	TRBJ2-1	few	CSASSRDVALQFF	TGCAGTGCGAGTAGCCGGGACGTCGCTCTCCAGTTCTTC
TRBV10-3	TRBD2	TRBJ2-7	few	CAISEPLAGFYEQYF	TGTGCCATCAGTGAGCCGCTAGCGGGGTTCTACGAGCAGTACTTC
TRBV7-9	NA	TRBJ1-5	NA	CASSLGVEVRNQPQHF	TGTGCCAGCAGCTTAGGAGTGGAAGTTCGCAATCAGCCTCAGCATTTT
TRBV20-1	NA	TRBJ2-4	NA	CSAYSPIAKNIQYF	TGCAGTGCCTACAGCCCTATAGCCAAAAACATTCAGTACTTC
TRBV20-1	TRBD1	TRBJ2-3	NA	CSATPLAGTGDFTDTQYF	TGCAGTGCTACACCGCTGGCCGGGACAGGGGATTTCACAGATACGCAGTATTTT
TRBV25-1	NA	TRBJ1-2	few	CASSATRGFYYGYTF	TGTGCCAGCAGTGCAACCAGGGGTTTTTACTATGGCTACACCTTC
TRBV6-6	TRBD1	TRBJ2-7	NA	CTSSSQGVKFYEQYF	TGTACCAGCAGTTCCCAGGGGGTTAAGTTCTACGAGCAGTACTTC
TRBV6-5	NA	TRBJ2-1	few	CASSYRPTGRSYNEQFF	TGTGCCAGCAGTTACCGCCCCACAGGTAGATCCTACAATGAGCAGTTCTTC
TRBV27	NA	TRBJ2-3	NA	CASSFGDADTQYF	TGTGCCAGCAGTTTCGGGGACGCAGATACGCAGTATTTT
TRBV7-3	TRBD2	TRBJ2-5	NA	CASSSMGLAGGRETQYF	TGTGCCAGCAGCTCAATGGGCTTAGCGGGGGGCAGGGAGACCCAGTACTTC
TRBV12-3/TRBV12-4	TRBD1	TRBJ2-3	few	CASSLDRGQSRDTQYF	TGTGCCAGCAGTTTGGACAGGGGCCAATCCCGAGATACGCAGTATTTT
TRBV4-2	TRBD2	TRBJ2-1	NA	CASSKTYSGREDEQFF	TGTGCCAGCAGCAAGACCTACTCAGGGCGGGAGGATGAGCAGTTCTTC
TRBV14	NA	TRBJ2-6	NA	CASSQDGSGANVLTF	TGTGCCAGCAGCCAAGACGGCTCTGGGGCCAACGTCCTGACTTTC
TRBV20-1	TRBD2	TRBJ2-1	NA	CSAREPSGRDNEQFF	TGCAGTGCTAGAGAACCTAGCGGGAGAGACAATGAGCAGTTCTTC
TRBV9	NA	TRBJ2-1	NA	CASSVGASLGYNEQFF	TGTGCCAGCAGCGTAGGGGCTAGCTTGGGCTACAATGAGCAGTTCTTC
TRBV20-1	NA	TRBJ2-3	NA	CSAPRGLTDTQYF	TGCAGTGCTCCCCGAGGGCTGACAGATACGCAGTATTTT
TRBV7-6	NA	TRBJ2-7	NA	CASSQMEGSYEQYF	TGTGCCAGCAGCCAAATGGAAGGCTCCTACGAGCAGTACTTC
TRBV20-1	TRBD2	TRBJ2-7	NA	CSATLAGVYEQYF	TGCAGTGCTACCCTAGCGGGAGTCTACGAGCAGTACTTC